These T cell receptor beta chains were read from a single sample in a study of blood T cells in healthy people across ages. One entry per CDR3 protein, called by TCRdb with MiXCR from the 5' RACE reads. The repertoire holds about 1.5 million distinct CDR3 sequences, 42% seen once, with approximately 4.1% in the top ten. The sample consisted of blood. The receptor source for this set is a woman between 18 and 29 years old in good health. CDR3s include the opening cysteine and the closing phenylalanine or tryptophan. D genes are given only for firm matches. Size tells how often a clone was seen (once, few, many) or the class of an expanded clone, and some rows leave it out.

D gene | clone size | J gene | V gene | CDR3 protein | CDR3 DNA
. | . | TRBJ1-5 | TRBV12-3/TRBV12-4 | CASSPGRGDSNQPQHF | TGTGCCAGCAGTCCCGGAAGGGGGGATAGCAATCAGCCCCAGCATTTT
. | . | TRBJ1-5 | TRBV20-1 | CSARLGRDQPQHF | TGCAGTGCTAGATTGGGGAGGGATCAGCCCCAGCATTTT
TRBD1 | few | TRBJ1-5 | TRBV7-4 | CASSIGQGKQPQHF | TGTGCCAGCAGCATAGGACAGGGAAAACAGCCCCAGCATTTT
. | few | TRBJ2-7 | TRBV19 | CASRTWGVYEQYF | TGTGCCAGTAGGACCTGGGGGGTCTACGAGCAGTACTTC
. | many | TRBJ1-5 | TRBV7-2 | CASSSQGVSNQPQHF | TGTGCCAGCAGCTCCCAAGGGGTAAGCAATCAGCCCCAGCATTTT
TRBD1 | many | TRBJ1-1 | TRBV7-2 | CASSLGQGYTEAFF | TGTGCCAGCAGTCTTGGACAGGGATACACTGAAGCTTTCTTT
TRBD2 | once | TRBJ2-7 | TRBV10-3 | CAISGSGGEPGEQYF | TGTGCCATCAGTGGAAGCGGGGGGGAGCCAGGGGAGCAGTACTTC
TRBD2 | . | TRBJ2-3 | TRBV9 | CASSVSGTHTDTQYF | TGTGCCAGCAGCGTAAGCGGGACCCACACAGATACGCAGTATTTT
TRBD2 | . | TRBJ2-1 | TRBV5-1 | CASSLDATSGYNEQFF | TGCGCCAGCAGCTTGGACGCGACTAGCGGTTACAATGAGCAGTTCTTC
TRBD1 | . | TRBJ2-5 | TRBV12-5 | CASRTGPQETQYF | TGTGCTAGCAGGACAGGGCCGCAAGAGACCCAGTACTTC
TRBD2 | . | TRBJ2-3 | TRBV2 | CASSFGLAGGPSTDTQYF | TGTGCCAGCAGTTTCGGACTAGCGGGGGGGCCGAGCACAGATACGCAGTATTTT
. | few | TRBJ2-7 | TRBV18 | CASSEQGDTEQYF | TGTGCCAGCTCCGAACAGGGAGACACCGAGCAGTACTTC
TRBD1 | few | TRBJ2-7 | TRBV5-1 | CASSQPRQGPYEQYF | TGCGCCAGCAGCCAACCACGACAGGGCCCCTACGAGCAGTACTTC
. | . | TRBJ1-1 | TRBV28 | CASTGVTEAFF | TGTGCCAGCACCGGGGTCACTGAAGCTTTCTTT
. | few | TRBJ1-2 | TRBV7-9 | CASSLERVYPGYTF | TGTGCCAGCAGCTTAGAACGGGTCTACCCCGGCTACACCTTC
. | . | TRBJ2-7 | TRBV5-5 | CASSFGHFRNAGSYEQYF | TGTGCCAGCAGCTTTGGCCATTTTCGGAACGCGGGCTCCTACGAGCAGTACTTC